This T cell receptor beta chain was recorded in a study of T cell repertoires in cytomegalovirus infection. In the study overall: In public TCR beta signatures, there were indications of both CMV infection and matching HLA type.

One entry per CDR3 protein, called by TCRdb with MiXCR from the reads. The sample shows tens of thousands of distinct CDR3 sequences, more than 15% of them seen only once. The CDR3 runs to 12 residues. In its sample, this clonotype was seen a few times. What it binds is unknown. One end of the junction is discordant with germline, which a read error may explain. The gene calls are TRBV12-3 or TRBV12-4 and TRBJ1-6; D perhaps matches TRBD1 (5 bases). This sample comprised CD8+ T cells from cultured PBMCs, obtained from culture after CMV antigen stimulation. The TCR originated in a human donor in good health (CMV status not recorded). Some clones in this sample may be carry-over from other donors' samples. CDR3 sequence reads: CASRETSGRIIF. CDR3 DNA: TGTGCCAGCAGGGAAACCTCGGGACGCATAATCTTT.